This T cell receptor beta chain was documented in a study of beta chain features in type 1 diabetes. Across the study: Age and gender were similar between patients and healthy donors, as were cell yields.

Findings of the study overall: Cells expressing TCR highly could be over-represented by cDNA sequencing.

The table lists this clone with a few counts. The antigen remains unidentified. Each population that was sorted was more than 98% pure. From germline, CDR1 is MNHEY and CDR2 SMNVEV (reference sequence). The length of the CDR3 is 13 residues. V lost 8 bases to trimming and J lost 4 bases, with 15 bases between them. Expressed TCRB transcripts got sequenced, as all isolated RNA was reverse transcribed. Clones were read by immunoSEQ multiplex PCR, and TCRdb kept only the in-frame ones, dropping some. The sample includes around 500,000 clones, around 10% seen only once; the top ten take 0.045% to 0.05%. The chain is built from TRBV27 and TRBJ2-7; D is ambiguous. The receptor was isolated from a woman aged 18-29 years in good health. The sample taken for sequencing was naive CD4+ T cells from blood. The CDR3: CASSSKGPYEQYF. The CDR3 DNA reads TGTGCCAGCTCGTCTAAGGGTCCGTACGAGCAGTACTTC.